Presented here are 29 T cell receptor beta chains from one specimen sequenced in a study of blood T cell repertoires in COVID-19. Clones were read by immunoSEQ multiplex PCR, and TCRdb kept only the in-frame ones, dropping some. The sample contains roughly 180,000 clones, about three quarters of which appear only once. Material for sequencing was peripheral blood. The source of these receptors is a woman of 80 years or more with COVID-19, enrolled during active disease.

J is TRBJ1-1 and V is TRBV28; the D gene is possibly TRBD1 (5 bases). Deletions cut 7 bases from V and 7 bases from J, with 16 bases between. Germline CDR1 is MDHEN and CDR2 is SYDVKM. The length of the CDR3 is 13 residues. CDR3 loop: CASMGGDRNEAFF. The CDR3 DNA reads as TGTGCCAGCATGGGGGGTGACAGAAATGAAGCTTTCTTT.

CDR3 in amino acids: CASSLEGLAYSTDTQYF. The CDR3 DNA is TGTGCCAGCAGCTTGGAGGGACTAGCGTATAGCACAGATACGCAGTATTTT. The V gene is TRBV5-4, the J gene TRBJ2-3; 10 nucleotides align to TRBD2. Germline CDR1 is SGHNT and CDR2 is YYREEE (reference sequence). CDR3 length: 17 amino acids. The trim removed 0 bases at V and 0 bases at J, leaving 4 bases unmatched. Filled out from reference TRBV5-4 and TRBJ2-3, the complete variable domain reads ETGVTQSPTHLIKTRGQQVTLRCSSQSGHNTVSWYQQALGQGPQFIFQYYREEENGRGNFPPRFSGLQFPNYSSELNVNALELDDSALYLCASSLEGLAYSTDTQYFGPGTRLTVL.

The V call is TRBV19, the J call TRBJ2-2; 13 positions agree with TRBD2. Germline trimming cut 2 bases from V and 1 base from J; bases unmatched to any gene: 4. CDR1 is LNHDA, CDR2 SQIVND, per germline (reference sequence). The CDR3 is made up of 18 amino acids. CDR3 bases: TGTGCCAGTAGTATAAGTCGACTAGCGGGGGGGAACACCGGGGAGCTGTTTTTT. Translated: CASSISRLAGGNTGELFF.

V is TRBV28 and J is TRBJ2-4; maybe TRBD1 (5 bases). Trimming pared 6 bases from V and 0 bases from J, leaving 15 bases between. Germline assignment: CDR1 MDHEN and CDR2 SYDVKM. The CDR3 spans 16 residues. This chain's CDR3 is CASRGRDPLAKNIQYF. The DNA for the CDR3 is TGTGCCAGCAGGGGCAGGGATCCGCTAGCCAAAAACATTCAGTACTTC.

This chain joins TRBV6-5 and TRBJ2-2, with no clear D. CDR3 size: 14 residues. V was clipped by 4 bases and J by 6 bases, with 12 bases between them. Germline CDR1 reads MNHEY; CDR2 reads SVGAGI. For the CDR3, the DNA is TGTGCCAGCAGTTCTACTAACGCCCCCGGGGAGCTGTTTTTT. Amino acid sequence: CASSSTNAPGELFF.

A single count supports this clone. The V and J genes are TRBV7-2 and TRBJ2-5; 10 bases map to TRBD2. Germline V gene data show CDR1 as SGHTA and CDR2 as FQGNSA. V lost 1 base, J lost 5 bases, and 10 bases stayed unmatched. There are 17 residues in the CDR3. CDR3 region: CASSLVFERGGDETQYF. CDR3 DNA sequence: TGTGCCAGCAGCTTAGTATTTGAGCGGGGGGGGGACGAGACCCAGTACTTC.

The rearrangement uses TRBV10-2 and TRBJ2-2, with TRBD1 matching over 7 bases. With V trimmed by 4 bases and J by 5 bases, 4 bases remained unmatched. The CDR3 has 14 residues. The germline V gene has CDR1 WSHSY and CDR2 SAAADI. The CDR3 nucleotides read TGCGCCAGCAGTGGACAGGGCGGGACCGGGGAGCTGTTTTTT. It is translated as CASSGQGGTGELFF.

CDR3 protein: CASISGLAGTETQYF. The DNA of the CDR3 is TGTGCCAGCATTTCGGGACTAGCGGGAACAGAGACCCAGTACTTC. This chain links TRBV25-1 with TRBJ2-5; 13 nucleotides match TRBD2. V dropped 7 bases and J dropped 4; count of bases not matched to a gene: 6. The CDR3 is made up of 15 amino acids. From germline, CDR1 is MGHDK and CDR2 SYGVNS.

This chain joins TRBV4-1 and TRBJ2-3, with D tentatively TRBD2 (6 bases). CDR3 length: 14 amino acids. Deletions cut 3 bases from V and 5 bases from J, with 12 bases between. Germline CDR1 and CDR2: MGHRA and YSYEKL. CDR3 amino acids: CASSHAGWIDTQYF. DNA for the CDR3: TGCGCCAGCAGCCACGCGGGATGGATAGATACGCAGTATTTT.

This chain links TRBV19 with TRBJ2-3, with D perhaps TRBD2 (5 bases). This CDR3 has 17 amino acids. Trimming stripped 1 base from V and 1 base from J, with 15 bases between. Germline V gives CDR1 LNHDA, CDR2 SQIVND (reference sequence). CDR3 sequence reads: CASSIGRGGSGTDTQYF. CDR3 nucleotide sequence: TGTGCCAGTAGTATAGGGCGAGGCGGGTCTGGCACAGATACGCAGTATTTT.

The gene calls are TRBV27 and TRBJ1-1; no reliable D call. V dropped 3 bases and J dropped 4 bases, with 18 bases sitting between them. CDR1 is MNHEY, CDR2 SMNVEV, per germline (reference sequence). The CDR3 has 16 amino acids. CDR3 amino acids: CASSLNPRGGGTEAFF. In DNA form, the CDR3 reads TGTGCCAGCAGTTTGAACCCCCGAGGTGGTGGCACTGAAGCTTTCTTT.

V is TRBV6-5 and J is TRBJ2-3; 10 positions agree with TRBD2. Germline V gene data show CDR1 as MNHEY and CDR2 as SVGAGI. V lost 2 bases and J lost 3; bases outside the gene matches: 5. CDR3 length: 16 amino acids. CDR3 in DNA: TGTGCCAGCAGTTACGCACTAGCGGGATTGACAGATACGCAGTATTTT. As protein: CASSYALAGLTDTQYF.

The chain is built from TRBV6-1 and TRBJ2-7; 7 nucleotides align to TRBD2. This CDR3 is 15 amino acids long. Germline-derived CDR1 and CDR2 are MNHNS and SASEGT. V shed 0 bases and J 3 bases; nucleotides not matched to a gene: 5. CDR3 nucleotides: TGTGCCAGCAGTGAAGCAGCGGGGATGGGCTACGAGCAGTACTTC. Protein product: CASSEAAGMGYEQYF.

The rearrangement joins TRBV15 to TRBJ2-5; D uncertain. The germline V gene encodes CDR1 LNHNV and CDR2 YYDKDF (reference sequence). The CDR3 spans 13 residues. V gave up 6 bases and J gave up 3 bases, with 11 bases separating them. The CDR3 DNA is TGTGCCACCAGGTCCCGAGGAGAAGAGACCCAGTACTTC. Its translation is CATRSRGEETQYF.

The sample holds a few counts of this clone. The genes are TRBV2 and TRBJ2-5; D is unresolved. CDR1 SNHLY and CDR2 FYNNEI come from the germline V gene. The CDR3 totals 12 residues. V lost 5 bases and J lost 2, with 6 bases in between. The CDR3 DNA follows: TGTGCCAGCAGTAACTTGCAAGAGACCCAGTACTTC. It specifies CASSNLQETQYF.

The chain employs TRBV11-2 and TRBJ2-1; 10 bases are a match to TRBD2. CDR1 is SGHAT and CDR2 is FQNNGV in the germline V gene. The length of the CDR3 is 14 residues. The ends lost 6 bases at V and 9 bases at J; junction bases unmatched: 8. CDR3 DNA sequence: TGTGCCAGCAGTTCGAGCGGGGGGGCTTCTGAGCAGTTCTTC. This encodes CASSSSGGASEQFF.

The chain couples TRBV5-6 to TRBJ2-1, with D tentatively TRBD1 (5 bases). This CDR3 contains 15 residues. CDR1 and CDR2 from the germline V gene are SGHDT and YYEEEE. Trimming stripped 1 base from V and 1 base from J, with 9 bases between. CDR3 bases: TGTGCCAGCAGCTTGTTTTCAGGGTCCTACAATGAGCAGTTCTTC. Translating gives CASSLFSGSYNEQFF.

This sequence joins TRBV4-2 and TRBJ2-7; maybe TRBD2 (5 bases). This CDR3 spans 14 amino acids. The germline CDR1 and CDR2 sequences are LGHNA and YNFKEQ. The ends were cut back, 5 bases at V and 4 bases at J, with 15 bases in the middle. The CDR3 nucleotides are TGTGCCAGCAGCGACTTAGGACGGGATTACGAGCAGTACTTC. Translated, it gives CASSDLGRDYEQYF.

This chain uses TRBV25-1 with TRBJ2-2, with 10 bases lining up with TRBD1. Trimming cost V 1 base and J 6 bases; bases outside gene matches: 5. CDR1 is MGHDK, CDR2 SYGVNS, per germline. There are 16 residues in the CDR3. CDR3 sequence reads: CASSEWDRGLAGELFF. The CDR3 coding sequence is TGTGCCAGCAGTGAATGGGACAGGGGATTGGCCGGGGAGCTGTTTTTT.

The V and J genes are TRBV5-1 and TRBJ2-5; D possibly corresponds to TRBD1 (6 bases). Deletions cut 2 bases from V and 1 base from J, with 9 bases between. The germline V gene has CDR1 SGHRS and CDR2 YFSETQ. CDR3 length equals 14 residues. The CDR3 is CASSLQGAQETQYF. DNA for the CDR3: TGCGCCAGCAGCTTACAGGGTGCCCAAGAGACCCAGTACTTC.

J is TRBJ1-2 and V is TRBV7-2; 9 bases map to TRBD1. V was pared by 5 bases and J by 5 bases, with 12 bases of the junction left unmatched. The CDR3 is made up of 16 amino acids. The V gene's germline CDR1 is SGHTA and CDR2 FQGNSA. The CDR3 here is CASSPRTGAMMYGYTF. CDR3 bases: TGTGCCAGCAGCCCTCGGACAGGGGCCATGATGTATGGCTACACCTTC.

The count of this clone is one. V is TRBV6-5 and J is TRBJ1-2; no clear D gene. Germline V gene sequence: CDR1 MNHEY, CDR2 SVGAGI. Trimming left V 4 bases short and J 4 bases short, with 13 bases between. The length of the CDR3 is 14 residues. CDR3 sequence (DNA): TGTGCCAGCAGTTCCCCTAGTATCGGCTATGGCTACACCTTC. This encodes CASSSPSIGYGYTF.

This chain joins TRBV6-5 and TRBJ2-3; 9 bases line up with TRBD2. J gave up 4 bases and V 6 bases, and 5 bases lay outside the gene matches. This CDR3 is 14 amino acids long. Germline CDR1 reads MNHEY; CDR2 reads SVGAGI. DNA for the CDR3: TGTGCCAGCAGGAAAGCGGGAGGCGCAGATACGCAGTATTTT. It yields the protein CASRKAGGADTQYF.

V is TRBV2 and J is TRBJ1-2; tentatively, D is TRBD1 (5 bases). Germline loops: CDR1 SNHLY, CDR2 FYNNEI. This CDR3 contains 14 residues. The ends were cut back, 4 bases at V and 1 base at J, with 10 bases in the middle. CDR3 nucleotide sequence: TGTGCCAGCAGTGGACAGAGAGTTAACTATGGCTACACCTTC. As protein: CASSGQRVNYGYTF.

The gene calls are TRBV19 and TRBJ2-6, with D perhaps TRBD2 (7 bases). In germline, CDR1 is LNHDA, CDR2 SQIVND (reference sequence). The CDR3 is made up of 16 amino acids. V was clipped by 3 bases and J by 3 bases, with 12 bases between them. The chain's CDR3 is CASSISGGFGANVLTF. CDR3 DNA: TGTGCCAGTAGTATTTCGGGGGGCTTTGGGGCCAACGTCCTGACTTTC.

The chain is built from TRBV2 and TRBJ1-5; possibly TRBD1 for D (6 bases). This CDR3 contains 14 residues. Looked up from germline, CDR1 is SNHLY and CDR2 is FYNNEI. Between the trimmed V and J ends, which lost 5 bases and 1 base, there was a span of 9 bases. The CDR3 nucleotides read TGTGCCAGCAGTCAGGGGAGAAGCAATCAGCCCCAGCATTTT. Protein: CASSQGRSNQPQHF.

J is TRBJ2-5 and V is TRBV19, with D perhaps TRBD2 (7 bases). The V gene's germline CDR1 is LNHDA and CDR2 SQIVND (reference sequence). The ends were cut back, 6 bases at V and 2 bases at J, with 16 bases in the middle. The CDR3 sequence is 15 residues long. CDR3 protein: CASSTTRGAQETQYF. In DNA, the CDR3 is TGTGCCAGTAGCACCACCCGGGGGGCGCAAGAGACCCAGTACTTC. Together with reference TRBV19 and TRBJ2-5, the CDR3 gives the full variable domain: DGGITQSPKYLFRKEGQNVTLSCEQNLNHDAMYWYRQDPGQGLRLIYYSQIVNDFQKGDIAEGYSVSREKKESFPLTVTSAQKNPTAFYLCASSTTRGAQETQYFGPGTRLLVL.

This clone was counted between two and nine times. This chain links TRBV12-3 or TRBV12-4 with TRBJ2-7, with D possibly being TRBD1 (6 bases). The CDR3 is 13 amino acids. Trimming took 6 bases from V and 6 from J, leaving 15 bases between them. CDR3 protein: CASSAYGGTEQYF. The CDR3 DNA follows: TGTGCCAGCAGCGCCTATGGGGGCACCGAGCAGTACTTC.

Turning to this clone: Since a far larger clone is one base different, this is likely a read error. The CDR3 DNA follows: TGTGCCAGCAGCTTAACAGGGGACACTGAAGCTTTCTTT. Amino acids: CASSLTGDTEAFF. The chain joins TRBV7-9 to TRBJ1-1, with 7 bases matching TRBD1. Germline lookup yields CDR1 SEHNR and CDR2 FQNEAQ (reference sequence). The CDR3 is 13 residues long. J lost 3 bases, V lost 2 bases, and 0 bases had no gene match.